This record concerns one TCR beta chain sequence. The antigen remains undetermined. This specimen belongs to a study of early stage breast cancer tumors. Turning to the study itself: Most of the 16 invasive tumors were ER+, PR+ and HER2-.

TCRdb keeps only in-frame clones here, not all; method: immunoSEQ multiplex PCR. The table includes some 5,000 clones, roughly two thirds detected once. This CDR3 has 15 residues. V shed 1 base and J 4 bases; nucleotides not matched to a gene: 7. Germline lookup yields CDR1 SGHRS and CDR2 YFSETQ. Findings and limits, study-wide: Comparing each tissue with blood distinguished tumor from normal in about 90% of the 16 patients. Enriched TCRB sequences shared across patients were mostly commonly generated sequences. Unsorted bulk genomic DNA sequencing lacked pairing and functional marker data.

The chain is built from TRBV5-1 and TRBJ2-5; TRBD1 aligns across 7 bases. This receptor was obtained from a person in their sixties with breast cancer. Sequenced material: breast tumor tissue. CDR3 sequence reads: CASSLRQGSGETQYF. The DNA for the CDR3 is TGCGCCAGCAGCTTGAGACAGGGTTCGGGAGAGACCCAGTACTTC.